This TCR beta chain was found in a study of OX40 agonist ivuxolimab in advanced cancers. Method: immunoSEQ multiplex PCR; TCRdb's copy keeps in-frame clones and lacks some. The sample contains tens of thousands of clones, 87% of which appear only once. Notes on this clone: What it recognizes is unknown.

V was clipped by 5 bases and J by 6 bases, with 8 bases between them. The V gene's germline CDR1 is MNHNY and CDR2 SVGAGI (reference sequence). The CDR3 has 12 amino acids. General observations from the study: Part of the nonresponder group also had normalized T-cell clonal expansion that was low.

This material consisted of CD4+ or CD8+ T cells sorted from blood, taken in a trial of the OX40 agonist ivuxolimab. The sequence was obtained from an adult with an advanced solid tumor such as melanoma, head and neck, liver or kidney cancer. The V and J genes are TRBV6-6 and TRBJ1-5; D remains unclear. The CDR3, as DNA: TGTGCCAGCAGTGGACGGTTTCAGCCCCAGCATTTT. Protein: CASSGRFQPQHF.